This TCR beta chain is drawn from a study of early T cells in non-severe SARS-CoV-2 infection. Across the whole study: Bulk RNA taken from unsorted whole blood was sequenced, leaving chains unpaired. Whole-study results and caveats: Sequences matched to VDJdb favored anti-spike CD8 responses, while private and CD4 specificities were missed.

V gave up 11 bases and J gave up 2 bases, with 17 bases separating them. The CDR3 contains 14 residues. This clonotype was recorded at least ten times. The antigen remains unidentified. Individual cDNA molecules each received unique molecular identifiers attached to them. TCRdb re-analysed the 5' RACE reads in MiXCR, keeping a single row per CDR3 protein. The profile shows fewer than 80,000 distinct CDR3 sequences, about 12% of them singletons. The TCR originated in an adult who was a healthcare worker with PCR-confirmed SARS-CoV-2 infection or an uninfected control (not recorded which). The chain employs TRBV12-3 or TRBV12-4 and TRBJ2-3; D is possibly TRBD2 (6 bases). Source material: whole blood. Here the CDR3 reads CASTTGSVTDTQYF. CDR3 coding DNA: TGTGCCTCGACGACCGGGAGTGTCACAGATACGCAGTATTTT.